This passage covers 19 T cell receptor beta chains from one sample sequenced in a study of blood T cell repertoires in COVID-19. Assay used: immunoSEQ multiplex PCR; TCRdb lists only in-frame clones, some missing. The data contain fewer than 350,000 clones, 90% of them singletons. Source material: PBMCs or T cells enriched from blood (not recorded which). These receptor sequences come from a woman aged 18-29 years with acute COVID-19.

To note about this clone: Other nucleotide sequences in the sample specify the same CDR3. The chain carries TRBV7-2 and TRBJ2-7; 7 nucleotides line up with TRBD2. The V segment lost 1 base and the J segment 3 bases; nucleotides outside the gene matches: 3. The CDR3 is 14 amino acids. The germline V gene has CDR1 SGHTA and CDR2 FQGNSA. The CDR3, as DNA: TGTGCCAGCAGCTTAGGCGGGAGCCTCTACGAGCAGTACTTC. Translated: CASSLGGSLYEQYF.

The chain links TRBV6-6 to TRBJ2-7; 9 bases are shared with TRBD1. The CDR3 length is 15 residues. Looked up from germline, CDR1 is MNHNY and CDR2 is SVGAGI (reference sequence). J was trimmed by 6 bases and V by 6 bases; bases with no gene match: 12. CDR3 sequence: CASSWKGTGLREQYF. In nucleotides, the CDR3 is TGTGCCAGCAGCTGGAAGGGGACAGGGCTTCGCGAGCAGTACTTC.

The CDR3 bases are TGTGCCTGGAGTGCGCAGGGATACTCTGAAGCTTTCTTT. Translating gives CAWSAQGYSEAFF. The chain uses TRBV30 and TRBJ1-1; weak D call: TRBD1 (5 bases). Germline CDR1 is GTSNPN and CDR2 is SVGIG (reference sequence). The CDR3 length is 13 residues. The V end was cut by 1 base, the J end by 6 bases, with 12 bases between.

This chain links TRBV10-1 with TRBJ2-2; the match to TRBD1 covers 7 bases. The length of the CDR3 is 16 residues. Germline CDR1 reads WNHNN; CDR2 reads SYGVQD (reference sequence). Germline trimming cut 3 bases from V and 0 bases from J; bases unmatched to any gene: 4. The CDR3 coding sequence is TGCGCCAGCAGTGACGCCGGGACAGCGAACACCGGGGAGCTGTTTTTT. Amino acids: CASSDAGTANTGELFF.

CDR3 protein: CASSRNRGNSPLHF. The DNA for the CDR3 is TGCGCCAGCAGCCGGAATAGGGGGAATTCACCCCTCCACTTT. The rearrangement uses TRBV4-3 and TRBJ1-6, with D perhaps TRBD1 (6 bases). Germline lookup yields CDR1 LGHNA and CDR2 YSLEER. With 4 bases removed from V and 7 bases from J, the gap between germline ends came to 11 bases. The CDR3 totals 14 residues.

The chain recombines TRBV6-5 with TRBJ2-7; 11 positions agree with TRBD1. The length of the CDR3 is 12 residues. J lost 7 bases, V lost 11 bases, and 7 bases had no gene match. Germline assignment: CDR1 MNHEY and CDR2 SVGAGI. The CDR3 here is CAGGTGGFEQYF. CDR3 coding DNA: TGTGCCGGCGGGACAGGGGGTTTTGAGCAGTACTTC.

This rearrangement joins TRBV11-2 to TRBJ2-3; 13 nucleotides agree with TRBD2. Germline loops: CDR1 SGHAT, CDR2 FQNNGV. This CDR3 has 15 amino acids. J was trimmed by 4 bases and V by 5 bases; bases with no gene match: 3. The CDR3, as DNA: TGTGCCAGCAGCGGGACTAGCGGGATTTCAGATACGCAGTATTTT. Translating gives CASSGTSGISDTQYF.

V is TRBV5-6 and J is TRBJ2-7; 9 nucleotides agree with TRBD1. Germline V CDR1 and CDR2: SGHDT, YYEEEE. V trimming: 3 bases; J trimming: 4 bases; junction bases outside the gene matches: 8. The CDR3 covers 15 residues. The CDR3 DNA reads TGTGCCAGCAGCTACGGGACAGGGCTTTTGTACGAGCAGTACTTC. This sequence encodes CASSYGTGLLYEQYF. Based on the CDR3 plus reference TRBV5-6 and TRBJ2-7, the full variable domain is DAGVTQSPTHLIKTRGQQVTLRCSPKSGHDTVSWYQQALGQGPQFIFQYYEEEERQRGNFPDRFSGHQFPNYSSELNVNALLLGDSALYLCASSYGTGLLYEQYFGPGTRLTVT.

This clone appeared once. The genes are TRBV6-5 and TRBJ1-1; 9 positions agree with TRBD1. From germline, CDR1 is MNHEY and CDR2 SVGAGI. The trim removed 2 bases at V and 5 bases at J, leaving 6 bases unmatched. The CDR3 contains 15 residues. The CDR3 spells CASSYQGTGRTEAFF. The CDR3 DNA reads as TGTGCCAGCAGTTACCAGGGGACAGGGAGGACTGAAGCTTTCTTT.

This chain links TRBV6-1 with TRBJ2-7; D unclear. The V gene's germline CDR1 is MNHNS and CDR2 SASEGT. V dropped 3 bases and J dropped 7 bases, with 10 bases sitting between them. The CDR3 is 12 residues long. The chain's CDR3 is CASSEGRSEQYF. CDR3 sequence (DNA): TGTGCCAGCAGTGAGGGCAGGTCGGAGCAGTACTTC.

The V call is TRBV4-1, the J call TRBJ2-5; the match to TRBD2 covers 12 bases. The V segment lost 6 bases and the J segment 2 bases; nucleotides outside the gene matches: 7. The CDR3 sequence is 16 residues long. Germline V gene lookup returns CDR1 MGHRA and CDR2 YSYEKL. The CDR3 DNA is TGCGCCAGCAGTCTAGCGGGAGGGGGATGGCAAGAGACCCAGTACTTC. It is translated as CASSLAGGGWQETQYF.

The rearrangement uses TRBV3-1 (or the pseudogene TRBV3-2) and TRBJ2-3; D is unresolved. Trimming cost V 8 bases and J 1 base, with 10 bases left between them. Germline CDR1 reads LGHDT; CDR2 reads YNNKEL (reference sequence). The CDR3 covers 13 residues. The CDR3 sequence: CASSSPGTDTQYF. CDR3 coding DNA: TGTGCCAGCTCTTCCCCCGGCACAGATACGCAGTATTTT.

The chain employs TRBV5-4 and TRBJ1-1; 7 nucleotides line up with TRBD1. CDR1 and CDR2 (germline): SGHNT, YYREEE (reference sequence). The ends lost 0 bases at V and 0 bases at J; junction bases unmatched: 2. CDR3 length equals 15 residues. For the CDR3, the DNA is TGTGCCAGCAGCTTGGGGGGACAGATGAACACTGAAGCTTTCTTT. It encodes CASSLGGQMNTEAFF.

The V call is TRBV11-2, the J call TRBJ2-5; 7 bases are a match to TRBD1. Germline V gene sequence: CDR1 SGHAT, CDR2 FQNNGV. The CDR3 consists of 14 residues. V was clipped by 7 bases and J by 2 bases; unmatched bases: 7. Written as DNA, the CDR3 is TGTGCCAGCACCCCGACAGGGTTACAAGAGACCCAGTACTTC. Amino acids: CASTPTGLQETQYF.

This rearrangement joins TRBV4-1 to TRBJ2-3; 7 bases map to TRBD1. CDR1 MGHRA and CDR2 YSYEKL come from the germline V gene. V lost 5 bases and J lost 2; bases outside the gene matches: 7. This CDR3 region has 15 residues. CDR3 coding DNA: TGCGCCAGCAGCTTCCGGGACAGAGCCACAGATACGCAGTATTTT. Translating gives CASSFRDRATDTQYF.

The rearrangement joins TRBV2 to TRBJ1-5; the D gene is possibly TRBD1 (6 bases). V was pared by 6 bases and J by 1 base, with 22 bases between. Germline lookup yields CDR1 SNHLY and CDR2 FYNNEI. The CDR3 has 18 residues. CDR3 region: CASRRAVFTGISNQPQHF. CDR3 nucleotide sequence: TGTGCCAGCAGACGAGCTGTATTTACAGGGATAAGCAATCAGCCCCAGCATTTT.

The chain recombines TRBV19 with TRBJ2-1; D might be TRBD1 (5 bases). Germline-derived CDR1 and CDR2 are LNHDA and SQIVND (reference sequence). CDR3 length: 15 amino acids. V gave up 0 bases and J gave up 7 bases, with 13 bases separating them. This CDR3 reads CASSIESKGRNEQFF. CDR3 nucleotide sequence: TGTGCCAGTAGTATAGAGAGTAAGGGGCGGAATGAGCAGTTCTTC.

The V and J genes are TRBV7-9 and TRBJ2-1; 8 positions match TRBD1. This CDR3 region has 18 residues. From germline, CDR1 is SEHNR and CDR2 FQNEAQ (reference sequence). V trimming: 5 bases; J trimming: 4 bases; junction bases outside the gene matches: 16. CDR3 sequence: CASSPRDRSLGGYNEQFF. In DNA, the CDR3 is TGTGCCAGCAGCCCCCGGGACAGGTCTCTCGGGGGTTACAATGAGCAGTTCTTC.

V and J are TRBV7-3 and TRBJ1-3; 8 positions agree with TRBD1. Losses at the gene ends were 2 bases for V and 4 bases for J; bases not matched to a gene: 4. The CDR3 consists of 15 residues. The germline gives CDR1 SGHTA, CDR2 FQGTGA. The CDR3 sequence is CASSLHGTGGNTIYF. CDR3 coding DNA: TGTGCCAGCAGCTTACACGGGACAGGCGGAAACACCATATATTTT.